These 2 T cell receptor beta chains came from one sample sequenced in a study of CD8 T cells in Susac syndrome. Random-hexamer reverse transcription was applied to about 0.45 to 1 ug RNA. TCRdb processed the immunoSEQ multiplex PCR reads anew with MiXCR; each CDR3 protein has one entry. The sample lists approximately 100,000 distinct CDR3 sequences; 95% to 98% were seen once. The material sequenced was CD4+ T cells from PBMCs. The receptors originated from a human donor in good health.

This chain links TRBV3-1 with TRBJ2-7; D gene unclear. The CDR3 has 14 amino acids. Germline V lookup: CDR1 LGHDT, CDR2 YNNKEL (reference sequence). Trimming cost V 0 bases and J 7 bases, with 13 bases left between them. The CDR3 DNA sequence: TGTGCCAGCAGCCAAGATCCGGGCCTCGGAGAGCAGTACTTC. It encodes CASSQDPGLGEQYF.

This clonotype was seen a single time. The chain carries TRBV2 and TRBJ1-5; D unresolved. Looked up from germline, CDR1 is SNHLY and CDR2 is FYNNEI. Trimming shortened V by 5 bases and J by 7 bases, and 9 bases separated the two germline ends. The CDR3 extends over 12 amino acids. CDR3 sequence reads: CASSSGWQPQHF. CDR3 nucleotides: TGTGCCAGCAGTTCGGGCTGGCAGCCCCAGCATTTT.